The T cell receptor (beta chain) described here comes from a study of T cell responses to AZD1222 COVID-19 vaccine. Study-wide results and caveats: White British donors predominated, females outnumbered males, and clonal diversity was possibly underestimated.

The CDR3 consists of 17 residues. Germline CDR1 is MGHDK and CDR2 is SYGVNS. The V end lost 0 bases, the J end lost 0 bases, and 12 bases lay between the germline ends. The table came from immunoSEQ multiplex PCR; TCRdb's copy has only in-frame clones and leaves some out. The repertoire holds 130,000 to 150,000 clones, with 85% to 95% as singletons. A remark on this clone: Antigen specificity is unknown.

The rearrangement uses TRBV25-1 and TRBJ1-3; D gene uncertain. This TCR derives from an adult who had recovered from COVID-19. The starting material was peripheral blood, obtained after recovery from COVID-19. CDR3 sequence: CASSEYYGSNSGNTIYF. The CDR3 region has the DNA TGTGCCAGCAGTGAATATTATGGCAGTAACTCTGGAAACACCATATATTTT.